This TCR beta chain stems from a study of breast tumors, draining lymph nodes, adjacent tissues. Overall study results and limits: Tumors had less TCR diversity than lymph nodes, more than nontumor tissue. Tumor T cell lymph node origin was a supported hypothesis, not proven. Compared with basal-like, luminal-like tumors shared significantly more repertoire with nontumor tissue.

Breast cancer patients provided tissue from their axillary draining lymph nodes. In this sample, this clonotype turned up many times. Its antigen is unknown. TCRdb recomputed calls from the multiplex PCR reads with MiXCR, one row per CDR3 protein. The sample records approximately 210,000 distinct CDR3 sequences, 32% being singletons. There are 14 residues in the CDR3. CDR1 and CDR2 from the germline V gene are LGHDT and YNNKEL (reference sequence). V lost 0 bases to trimming and J lost 8 bases; unmatched junction nucleotides: 3. The sample consisted of axillary lymph node tissue. The source of this sequence is a female donor with breast cancer. Some clones in this sample may be carry-over from other donors' samples. The chain links TRBV3-1 to TRBJ1-2, with 10 nucleotides matching TRBD1. This CDR3 reads CASSQDSTGGGYTF. In nucleotides, the CDR3 is TGTGCCAGCAGCCAAGATTCGACAGGGGGCGGCTACACCTTC.